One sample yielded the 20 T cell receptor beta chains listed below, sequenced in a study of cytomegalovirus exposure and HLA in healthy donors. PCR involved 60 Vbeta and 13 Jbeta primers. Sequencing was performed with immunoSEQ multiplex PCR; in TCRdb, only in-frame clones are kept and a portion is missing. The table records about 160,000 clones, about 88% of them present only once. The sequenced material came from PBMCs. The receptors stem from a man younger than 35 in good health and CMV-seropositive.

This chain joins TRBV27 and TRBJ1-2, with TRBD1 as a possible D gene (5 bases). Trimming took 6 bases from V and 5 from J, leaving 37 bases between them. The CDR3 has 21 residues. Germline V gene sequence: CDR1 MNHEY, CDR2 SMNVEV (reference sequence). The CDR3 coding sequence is TGTGCCAGCAGCTCTCCTAGGGTCAGCAGCTCTCCCGCCCGGACACGTTATGGCTACACCTTC. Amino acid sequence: CASSSPRVSSSPARTRYGYTF.

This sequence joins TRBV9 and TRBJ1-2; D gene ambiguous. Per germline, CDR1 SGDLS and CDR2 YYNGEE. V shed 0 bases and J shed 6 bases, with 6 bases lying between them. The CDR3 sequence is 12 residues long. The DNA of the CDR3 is TGTGCCAGCAGCGTAGCTCGAGATGGCTACACCTTC. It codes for CASSVARDGYTF.

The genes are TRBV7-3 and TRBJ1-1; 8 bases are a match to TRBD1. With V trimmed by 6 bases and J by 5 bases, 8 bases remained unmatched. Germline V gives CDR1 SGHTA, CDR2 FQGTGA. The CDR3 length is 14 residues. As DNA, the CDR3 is TGTGCCAGCAGTCCCGACAGGGGAGGGACTGAAGCTTTCTTT. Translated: CASSPDRGGTEAFF.

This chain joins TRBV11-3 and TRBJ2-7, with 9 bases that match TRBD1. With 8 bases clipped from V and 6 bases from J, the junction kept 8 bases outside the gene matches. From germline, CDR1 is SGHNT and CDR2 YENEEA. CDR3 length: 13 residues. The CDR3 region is CASGTGTGFEQYF. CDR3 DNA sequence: TGTGCCAGCGGAACCGGGACAGGGTTCGAGCAGTACTTC.

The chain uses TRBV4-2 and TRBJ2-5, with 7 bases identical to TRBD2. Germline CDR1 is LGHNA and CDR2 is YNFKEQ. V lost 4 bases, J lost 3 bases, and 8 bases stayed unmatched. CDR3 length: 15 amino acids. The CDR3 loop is CASSPGGLGEETQYF. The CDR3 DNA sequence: TGTGCCAGCAGCCCTGGCGGACTAGGAGAAGAGACCCAGTACTTC.

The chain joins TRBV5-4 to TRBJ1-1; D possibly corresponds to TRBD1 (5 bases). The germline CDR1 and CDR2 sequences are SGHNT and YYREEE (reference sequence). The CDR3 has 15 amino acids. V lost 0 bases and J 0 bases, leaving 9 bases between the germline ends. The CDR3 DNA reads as TGTGCCAGCAGCTTGGGAGGGACTGTGAACACTGAAGCTTTCTTT. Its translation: CASSLGGTVNTEAFF.

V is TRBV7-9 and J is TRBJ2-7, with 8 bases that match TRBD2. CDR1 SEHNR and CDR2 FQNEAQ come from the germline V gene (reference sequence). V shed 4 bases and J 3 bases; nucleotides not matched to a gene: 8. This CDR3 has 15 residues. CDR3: CASSSGLVDLYEQYF. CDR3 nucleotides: TGTGCCAGCAGCTCGGGACTAGTGGACCTCTACGAGCAGTACTTC.

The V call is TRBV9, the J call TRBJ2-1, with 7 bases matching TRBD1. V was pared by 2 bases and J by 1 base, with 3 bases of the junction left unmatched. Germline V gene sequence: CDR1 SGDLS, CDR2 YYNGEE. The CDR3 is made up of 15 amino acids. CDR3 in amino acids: CASSVLTGSYNEQFF. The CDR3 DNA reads TGTGCCAGCAGCGTTCTGACAGGGTCCTACAATGAGCAGTTCTTC.

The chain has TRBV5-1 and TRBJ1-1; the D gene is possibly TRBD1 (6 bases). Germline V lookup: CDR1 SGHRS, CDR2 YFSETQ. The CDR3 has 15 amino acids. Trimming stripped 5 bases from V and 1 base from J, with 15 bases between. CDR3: CASRPAGAGNTEAFF. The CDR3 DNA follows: TGCGCCAGCAGACCGGCAGGGGCGGGGAACACTGAAGCTTTCTTT.

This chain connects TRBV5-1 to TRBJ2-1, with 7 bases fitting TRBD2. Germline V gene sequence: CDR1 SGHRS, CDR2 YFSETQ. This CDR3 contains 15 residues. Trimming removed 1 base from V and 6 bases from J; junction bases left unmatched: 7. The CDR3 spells CASSLFLLASNEQFF. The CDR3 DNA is TGCGCCAGCAGCTTGTTCCTACTAGCGAGCAATGAGCAGTTCTTC.

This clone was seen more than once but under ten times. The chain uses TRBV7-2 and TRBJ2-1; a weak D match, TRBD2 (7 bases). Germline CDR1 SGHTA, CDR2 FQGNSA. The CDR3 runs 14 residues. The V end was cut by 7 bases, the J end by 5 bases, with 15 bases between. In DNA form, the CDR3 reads TGTGCCAGCAAGAGGGGGGGGGCCGACAATGAGCAGTTCTTC. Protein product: CASKRGGADNEQFF.

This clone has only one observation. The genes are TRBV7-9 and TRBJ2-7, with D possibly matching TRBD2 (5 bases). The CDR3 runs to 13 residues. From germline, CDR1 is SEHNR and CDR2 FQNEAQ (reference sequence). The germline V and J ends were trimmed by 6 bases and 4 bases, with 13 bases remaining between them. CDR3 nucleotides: TGTGCCAGCAGGGTTACAGCGGAGTACGAGCAGTACTTC. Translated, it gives CASRVTAEYEQYF.

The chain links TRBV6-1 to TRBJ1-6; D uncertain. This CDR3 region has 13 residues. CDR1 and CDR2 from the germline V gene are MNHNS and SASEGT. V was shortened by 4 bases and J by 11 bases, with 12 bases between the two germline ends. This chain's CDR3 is CASSGRDPPPLHF. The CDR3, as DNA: TGTGCCAGCAGTGGGAGGGATCCGCCACCCCTCCACTTT.

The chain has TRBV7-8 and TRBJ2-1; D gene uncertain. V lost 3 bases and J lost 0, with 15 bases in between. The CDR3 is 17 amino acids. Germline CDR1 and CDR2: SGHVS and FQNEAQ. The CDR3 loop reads CASSFSTILSSYNEQFF. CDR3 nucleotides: TGTGCCAGCAGCTTCTCAACGATTCTGAGCTCCTACAATGAGCAGTTCTTC.

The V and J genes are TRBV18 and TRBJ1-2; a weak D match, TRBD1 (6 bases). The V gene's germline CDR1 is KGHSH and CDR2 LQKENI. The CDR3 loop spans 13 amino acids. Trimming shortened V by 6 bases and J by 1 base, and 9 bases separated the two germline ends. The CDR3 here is CASSVDSNYGYTF. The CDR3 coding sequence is TGTGCCAGCTCCGTGGACAGTAACTATGGCTACACCTTC.

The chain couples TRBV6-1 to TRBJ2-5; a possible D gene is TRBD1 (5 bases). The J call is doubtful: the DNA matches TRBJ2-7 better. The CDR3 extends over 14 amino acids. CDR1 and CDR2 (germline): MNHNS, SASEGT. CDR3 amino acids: CASSETGSSYEQYF. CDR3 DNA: TGTGCCAGCAGTGAAACAGGTAGCTCCTACGAGCAGTACTTC.

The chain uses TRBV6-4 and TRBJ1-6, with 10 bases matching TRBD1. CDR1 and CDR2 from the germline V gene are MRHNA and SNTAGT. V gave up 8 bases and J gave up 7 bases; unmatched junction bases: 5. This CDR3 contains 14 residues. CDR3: CASRGQGENSPLHF. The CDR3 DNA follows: TGTGCCAGCCGTGGACAGGGGGAAAATTCACCCCTCCACTTT.

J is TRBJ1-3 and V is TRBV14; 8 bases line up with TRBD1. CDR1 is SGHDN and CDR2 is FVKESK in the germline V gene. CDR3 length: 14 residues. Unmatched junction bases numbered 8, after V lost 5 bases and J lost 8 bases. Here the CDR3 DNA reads TGTGCCAGCAGCTCGACAGGGGCGGCGTACACCATATATTTT. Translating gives CASSSTGAAYTIYF.

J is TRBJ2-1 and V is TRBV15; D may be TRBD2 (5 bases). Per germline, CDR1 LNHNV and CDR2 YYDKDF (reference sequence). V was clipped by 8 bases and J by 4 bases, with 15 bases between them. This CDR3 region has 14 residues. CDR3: CATSPSGEYNEQFF. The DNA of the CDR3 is TGTGCCACCTCCCCCAGCGGAGAATACAATGAGCAGTTCTTC. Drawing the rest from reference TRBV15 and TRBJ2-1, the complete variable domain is DAMVIQNPRYQVTQFGKPVTLSCSQTLNHNVMYWYQQKSSQAPKLLFHYYDKDFNNEADTPDNFQSRRPNTSFCFLDIRSPGLGDTAMYLCATSPSGEYNEQFFGPGTRLTVL.

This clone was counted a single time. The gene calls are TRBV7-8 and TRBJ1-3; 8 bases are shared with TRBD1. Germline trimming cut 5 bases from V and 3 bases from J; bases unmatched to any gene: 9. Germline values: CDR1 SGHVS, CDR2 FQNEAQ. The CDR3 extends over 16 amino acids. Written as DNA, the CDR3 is TGTGCCAGCAGCCCCCGAGACAGGGGAGTTGGAAACACCATATATTTT. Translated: CASSPRDRGVGNTIYF. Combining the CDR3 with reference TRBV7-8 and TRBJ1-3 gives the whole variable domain GAGVSQSPRYKVAKRGQDVALRCDPISGHVSLFWYQQALGQGPEFLTYFQNEAQLDKSGLPSDRFFAERPEGSVSTLKIQRTQQEDSAVYLCASSPRDRGVGNTIYFGEGSWLTVV.